This T cell receptor (beta chain) was sequenced during a study of T-cell reconstitution after alpha-beta-depleted transplantation in children. Notes on the study in general: Reported findings indicate that, about two months after transplant, alpha-beta T cells came from several hundred expanded clones, which were derived from non-depleted graft cells.

V lost 3 bases and J lost 3; bases outside the gene matches: 6. CDR1 SGDLS and CDR2 YYNGEE come from the germline V gene. The CDR3 length is 14 residues. This clonotype occurred many times. Its antigen is currently unknown. Construction of the TCRbeta library involved unique molecular identifiers. TCRdb re-analysed the PCR reads in MiXCR, keeping a single row per CDR3 protein. The sample records 480,000 or so distinct CDR3 sequences, over 9.5% being singletons. The sample was PBMCs, taken before TCRalphabeta/CD19-depleted stem cell transplant. This chain joins TRBV9 and TRBJ2-7; the match to TRBD1 covers 7 bases. This TCR was sampled from a child aged 2-15 years with inherited bone marrow failure, due to receive a stem cell transplant. The DNA for the CDR3 is TGTGCCAGCAGCGCCGGGACAGCGTACTACGAGCAGTACTTC. Encoded protein: CASSAGTAYYEQYF.